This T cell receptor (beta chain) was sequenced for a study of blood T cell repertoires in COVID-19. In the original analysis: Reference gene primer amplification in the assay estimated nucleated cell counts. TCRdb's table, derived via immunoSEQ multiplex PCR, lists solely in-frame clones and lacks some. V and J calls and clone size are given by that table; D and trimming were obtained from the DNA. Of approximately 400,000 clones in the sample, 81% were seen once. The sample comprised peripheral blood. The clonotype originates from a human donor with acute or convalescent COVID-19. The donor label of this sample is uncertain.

The CDR3 is CASALEGVGTFTEAFF. The CDR3 region has the DNA TGTGCCAGCGCTCTCGAAGGGGTCGGAACCTTCACTGAAGCTTTCTTT. The chain employs TRBV27 and TRBJ1-1; maybe TRBD1 (5 bases). The CDR3 loop spans 16 amino acids. Trimming pared 8 bases from V and 4 bases from J, leaving 23 bases between. Germline CDR1 reads MNHEY; CDR2 reads SMNVEV (reference sequence).